Each of the 26 T cell receptor beta chains below was sequenced from the same sample in a study of T cells in Graves' hyperthyroidism and ophthalmopathy (dated by TCRdb to between 2018 and 2020). Libraries were prepared through multiplex PCR. Sequencing was carried out with an Illumina HiSeq 2000. Amplification of TCR beta CDR3 regions was carried out from RNA transcripts. For the first round of RT-PCR on the TCR CDR3, the HTBI primer set was used together with the Qiagen OneStep RT-PCR kit. TCRdb trimmed the raw reads at Q25, called clones with MiXCR and kept productive beta chains. Entries that share a CDR3 protein sequence are merged under the most common genes and DNA. Present in this sample are approximately 100,000 distinct CDR3 sequences, approximately 48% of which were seen just once. The ten largest account for roughly 26% of the sample. Sequenced material: blood. These receptors were taken from a man aged 40-50 years with Graves' hyperthyroidism.

This clonotype is termed medium-sized. The chain carries TRBV15 and TRBJ2-7; D is ambiguous. The germline V gene encodes CDR1 LNHNV and CDR2 YYDKDF (reference sequence). This CDR3 has 12 amino acids. V lost 2 bases to trimming and J lost 3 bases, with 5 bases between them. The CDR3 spells CATSRSDYEQYF. DNA for the CDR3: TGTGCCACCAGCAGATCCGACTACGAGCAGTACTTC.

This chain connects TRBV19 to TRBJ1-5, with D possibly TRBD1 on 6 matching bases. The CDR3 runs to 16 residues. Trimming took 3 bases from V and 3 from J, leaving 15 bases between them. CDR1 is LNHDA, CDR2 SQIVND, per germline (reference sequence). The CDR3 nucleotides read TGTGCCAGTAGTATCAACGGAGGGGGAATCAATCAGCCCCAGCATTTT. Protein: CASSINGGGINQPQHF.

About this clonotype itself: The CDR3 ends on some other residue instead of the conserved phenylalanine or tryptophan, so this is likely a read error. This sequence joins TRBV7-2 and TRBJ2-3; 8 nucleotides match TRBD1. The CDR3 extends over 16 amino acids. J lost 11 bases, V lost 5 bases, and 18 bases had no gene match. Looked up from germline, CDR1 is SGHTA and CDR2 is FQGNSA. The CDR3 nucleotides are TGTGCCAGCAGCCAGGCCTCCGGGACAGGATCCTACGAGCAGTATCTT. Translation gives CASSQASGTGSYEQYL.

In its sample, this clonotype is medium-sized. V is TRBV24-1 and J is TRBJ2-1; D possibly corresponds to TRBD2 (5 bases). The V end lost 10 bases, the J end lost 0 bases, and 18 bases lay between the germline ends. The CDR3 runs 16 residues. The V gene's germline CDR1 is KGHDR and CDR2 SFDVKD. The CDR3 loop reads CATSRSSSPSYNEQFF. CDR3 DNA sequence: TGTGCCACTTCTCGATCTAGCAGCCCCTCCTACAATGAGCAGTTCTTC.

This clonotype has ten or more counts. The chain carries TRBV19 and TRBJ1-5; D is uncertain. The CDR3 sequence is 12 residues long. The V end was cut by 6 bases, the J end by 8 bases, with 11 bases between. Germline V gives CDR1 LNHDA, CDR2 SQIVND (reference sequence). The CDR3 nucleotides are TGTGCCAGTAGCCAGGCGTGGGAGCCCCAGCATTTT. Its protein is CASSQAWEPQHF. Using reference TRBV19 and TRBJ1-5 for the parts outside the CDR3, the full variable domain is DGGITQSPKYLFRKEGQNVTLSCEQNLNHDAMYWYRQDPGQGLRLIYYSQIVNDFQKGDIAEGYSVSREKKESFPLTVTSAQKNPTAFYLCASSQAWEPQHFGDGTRLSIL.

This clonotype has a count of ten or more. V and J are TRBV5-1 and TRBJ2-5; maybe TRBD2 (6 bases). The germline V gene has CDR1 SGHRS and CDR2 YFSETQ. Trimming pared 2 bases from V and 2 bases from J, leaving 10 bases between. CDR3 length equals 14 residues. Here the CDR3 reads CASSLISGQETQYF. CDR3 nucleotide sequence: TGCGCCAGCAGCTTAATTAGCGGACAAGAGACCCAGTACTTC.

This clonotype was found many times. V is TRBV7-9 and J is TRBJ1-2; D is undetermined. V lost 1 base to trimming and J lost 2 bases, with 11 bases between them. This CDR3 is 15 amino acids long. Germline V gene data show CDR1 as SEHNR and CDR2 as FQNEAQ (reference sequence). CDR3 sequence (DNA): TGTGCCAGCAGCTTAGATCAAGGGCGCAACTATGGCTACACCTTC. Its protein product is CASSLDQGRNYGYTF.

With regard to this clonotype: One end of the junction fails to match germline, which may point to a read error. The chain uses TRBV7-6 and TRBJ2-1, with TRBD1 matching over 8 bases. The length of the CDR3 is 14 residues. From germline, CDR1 is SGHVS and CDR2 FNYEAQ. CDR3 residues: CASSARTGRDEQLF. For the CDR3, the DNA is TGTGCCAGCAGCGCCCGGACAGGGAGAGATGAGCAGCTCTTC.

This chain joins TRBV15 and TRBJ2-5; 9 bases align to TRBD1. The CDR3 sequence is 16 residues long. V gave up 3 bases and J gave up 2 bases; unmatched junction bases: 7. Germline CDR1 reads LNHNV; CDR2 reads YYDKDF (reference sequence). This CDR3 reads CATSSPGTGSQETQYF. The CDR3 nucleotides are TGTGCCACCAGCAGCCCCGGGACAGGGTCACAAGAGACCCAGTACTTC.

This clonotype was counted many times. The chain links TRBV9 to TRBJ1-4, with no clear D. CDR1 and CDR2 from the germline V gene are SGDLS and YYNGEE. V lost 4 bases, J lost 0 bases, and 19 bases lay in between. This CDR3 is 18 amino acids long. The CDR3 nucleotides are TGTGCCAGCAGCCTGGCCCGGGGTGGGAGTGCAACTAATGAAAAACTGTTTTTT. It yields the protein CASSLARGGSATNEKLFF.

The chain carries TRBV7-8 and TRBJ1-1, with 8 bases identical to TRBD1. The CDR3 has 13 amino acids. The germline V gene has CDR1 SGHVS and CDR2 FQNEAQ. The J segment lost 5 bases and the V segment lost 5 bases, leaving 4 bases of the junction unmatched. The CDR3 DNA reads as TGTGCCAGCAGCCATACAGGGGGGACTGAAGCTTTCTTT. Its translation: CASSHTGGTEAFF.

This sequence joins TRBV2 and TRBJ1-2; TRBD1 matches 8 bases. Trimming removed 4 bases from V and 2 bases from J; junction bases left unmatched: 3. The CDR3 has 14 amino acids. Germline CDR1 reads SNHLY; CDR2 reads FYNNEI. CDR3 residues: CASSVTGGNYGYTF. CDR3 DNA: TGTGCCAGCAGTGTAACAGGGGGGAACTATGGCTACACCTTC.

This clonotype has ten or more counts. V usage is TRBV12-3 or TRBV12-4 and J usage is TRBJ2-1; perhaps D is TRBD1 or TRBD2 (5 bases each). CDR3 length equals 16 residues. V was trimmed by 7 bases and J by 5 bases, leaving 21 bases between them. The CDR3 region has the DNA TGTGCCAGCAACCGTGGAGCTAGGGGAGATAACAATGAGCAGTTCTTC. Protein product: CASNRGARGDNNEQFF.

As concerns this clonotype: The junction departs from the called germline gene at one end, perhaps through a read error. The chain joins TRBV7-2 to TRBJ2-1; 11 bases agree with TRBD2. Germline CDR1 SGHTA, CDR2 FQGNSA. The CDR3 totals 17 residues. This CDR3 is CASSLGTSGPLYNEQFF. CDR3 nucleotide sequence: TGTGCCAGCAGTTTAGGGACTAGCGGCCCTCTCTACAATGAGCAGTTCTTC.

This clonotype has a handful of counts. This chain uses TRBV9 with TRBJ1-1; no clear D. Germline V gene lookup returns CDR1 SGDLS and CDR2 YYNGEE. The V end was cut by 3 bases, the J end by 4 bases, with 10 bases between. The CDR3 spans 13 residues. CDR3: CASSERGLTEAFF. The CDR3 coding sequence is TGTGCCAGCAGCGAGCGGGGTCTCACTGAAGCTTTCTTT.

Many counts were recorded for this clonotype. This sequence joins TRBV4-3 and TRBJ2-1, with 7 bases fitting TRBD2. Germline assignment: CDR1 LGHNA and CDR2 YSLEER. The CDR3 spans 16 residues. V was clipped by 0 bases and J by 6 bases; unmatched bases: 8. The CDR3 is CASSQDSGSSGNEQFF. Written as DNA, the CDR3 is TGCGCCAGCAGCCAAGATTCTGGGTCTAGCGGCAATGAGCAGTTCTTC.

V is TRBV19 and J is TRBJ2-1, with D perhaps matching TRBD2 (5 bases). Trimming removed 7 bases from V and 15 bases from J, with 25 bases in between. CDR1 LNHDA and CDR2 SQIVND come from the germline V gene (reference sequence). The CDR3 spans 14 residues. This chain's CDR3 is CASNAAGGRNGRFF. DNA of the CDR3: TGTGCCAGTAATGCGGCGGGTGGGAGAAATGGGCGGTTCTTC. Full variable domain (remainder filled in from reference TRBV19 and TRBJ2-1): DGGITQSPKYLFRKEGQNVTLSCEQNLNHDAMYWYRQDPGQGLRLIYYSQIVNDFQKGDIAEGYSVSREKKESFPLTVTSAQKNPTAFYLCASNAAGGRNGRFFGPGTRLTVL.

Many counts were recorded for this clonotype. V and J are TRBV2 and TRBJ1-5, with 7 bases that match TRBD1. Losses at the gene ends were 2 bases for V and 1 base for J; bases not matched to a gene: 5. Germline-derived CDR1 and CDR2 are SNHLY and FYNNEI. This CDR3 contains 16 residues. CDR3 bases: TGTGCCAGCAGTGAAACAGGGGTCGGAAGCAATCAGCCCCAGCATTTT. Translation gives CASSETGVGSNQPQHF.

This chain links TRBV20-1 with TRBJ2-1, with 10 bases matching TRBD2. The CDR3 runs to 15 residues. In germline, CDR1 is DFQATT, CDR2 SNEGSKA (reference sequence). J lost 10 bases, V lost 3 bases, and 12 bases had no gene match. Here the CDR3 reads CSARGGGTSASEQFF. CDR3 DNA: TGCAGTGCTAGGGGGGGCGGGACTAGCGCTTCCGAGCAGTTCTTC.

This clonotype has just a few counts. This sequence joins TRBV19 and TRBJ2-7, with 10 bases that match TRBD2. The junction had 4 bases not matched to a gene; V was cut back by 5 bases and J by 6 bases. There are 13 residues in the CDR3. Per germline, CDR1 LNHDA and CDR2 SQIVND (reference sequence). The CDR3 loop reads CASSGTSGVEQYF. In DNA, the CDR3 is TGTGCCAGTAGTGGAACTAGCGGGGTCGAGCAGTACTTC. Variable domain in full (rest from reference TRBV19 and TRBJ2-7): DGGITQSPKYLFRKEGQNVTLSCEQNLNHDAMYWYRQDPGQGLRLIYYSQIVNDFQKGDIAEGYSVSREKKESFPLTVTSAQKNPTAFYLCASSGTSGVEQYFGPGTRLTVT.

The rearrangement joins TRBV29-1 to TRBJ2-7, with D possibly TRBD1 on 5 matching bases. Germline V CDR1 and CDR2: SQVTM, ANQGSEA. Trimming removed 4 bases at V and 3 bases at J, with 10 bases between. CDR3 size: 12 residues. CDR3 DNA sequence: TGCAGCGTTGTTGGGGCTGGCTACGAGCAGTACTTC. Translating gives CSVVGAGYEQYF.

In the case of this clonotype: This may stem from a read error, because a much larger clone lies one nucleotide away. Given the absence of the conserved phenylalanine or tryptophan at the CDR3 end, a read error is likely. The rearrangement joins TRBV13 to TRBJ2-5, with D tentatively TRBD1 (6 bases). The germline V gene encodes CDR1 PRHDT and CDR2 FYEKMQ (reference sequence). This CDR3 is built from 14 residues. Trimming shortened V by 6 bases and J by 4 bases, and 15 bases separated the two germline ends. The DNA of the CDR3 is TGTGCCAGCAGTCAGAGGGGGTTCGGAGAGACCCAGTACGTC. Amino acid sequence: CASSQRGFGETQYV.

About this clonotype: A much larger clonotype is one base distant, so this may be a read error. The chain is built from TRBV4-2 and TRBJ2-3; possible D gene TRBD1, 6 bases. The J call may be incorrect, as the DNA end agrees better with TRBJ1-5. CDR1 is LGHNA, CDR2 YNFKEQ, per germline. This CDR3 comprises 17 residues. The CDR3 DNA reads as TGTGCCAGCAGCCAAGATCAAGCGGGGGGCACCACAGATACGCAGCATTTT. This sequence encodes CASSQDQAGGTTDTQHF.

Note on this clonotype: The junction departs from germline at one end; a sequencing error may be responsible. This chain links TRBV9 with TRBJ1-6; 10 bases agree with TRBD1. The CDR3 totals 16 residues. Germline V gives CDR1 SGDLS, CDR2 YYNGEE. CDR3 sequence (DNA): TGTGCCACCAGCGAACAGACAAGGACAGGGGGTTCACCCCTCCACTTT. Protein product: CATSEQTRTGGSPLHF.

Comments on this clonotype: Just one base apart from a much larger clone, this may be a read error. The chain recombines TRBV4-3 with TRBJ2-5; the D is unclear. Germline CDR1 is LGHNA and CDR2 is YSLEER. The CDR3 spans 13 residues. Here the CDR3 reads CAGSPRIGETQYF. The CDR3 DNA sequence: TGCGCCGGCAGCCCCCGGATTGGAGAGACCCAGTACTTC.

The CDR3 is CSARGLAKNIQYF. The CDR3 DNA reads as TGCAGTGCTAGGGGACTAGCCAAAAACATTCAGTACTTC. The rearrangement links TRBV20-1 to TRBJ2-4; TRBD2 is a possible D gene (6 bases). CDR1 and CDR2 (germline): DFQATT, SNEGSKA (reference sequence). The CDR3 covers 13 residues. Trimming took 3 bases from V and 0 from J, leaving 6 bases between them.